This paragraph reports one T cell receptor (beta chain). The data belong to a study of cytomegalovirus exposure and HLA in healthy donors. Germline V gives CDR1 SGHVS, CDR2 FQNEAQ. The CDR3 extends over 14 amino acids. V lost 0 bases and J lost 12; bases outside the gene matches: 9. The PCR employed 60 Vbeta primers together with 13 Jbeta primers. TCRdb keeps only in-frame clones here, not all; method: immunoSEQ multiplex PCR. The table lists around 140,000 clones, around 70% of them singletons. Sequenced input: PBMCs. The chain is built from TRBV7-8 and TRBJ1-1; 8 bases are shared with TRBD1. This sequence originates from an older woman in good health and CMV-seropositive. CDR3 residues: CASSLALGQGASFF. CDR3 DNA: TGTGCCAGCAGCTTAGCGCTCGGCCAGGGGGCTTCTTTCTTT.